The T cell receptor (beta chain) under discussion was sequenced for a study of shared clonotypes between healthy human individuals. This CDR3 is built from 17 residues. Generated by immunoSEQ multiplex PCR, the TCRdb table keeps only in-frame clones and is missing some. This sample has around 2,000,000 clones; approximately 94% occur once, and the top ten carry around 1.7%. Naive-designated CD8 cells lacked CD45RO, were positively enriched for CCR7, and omitted terminally differentiated effector memory CD45RA+ cells. The clonotype originates from a man between 18 and 35 years old in good health. Some clones in this sample may be carry-over from other donors' samples. Sequenced material: naive CD8+ T cells from PBMCs. The rearrangement joins TRBV1 to TRBJ1-4. TRBV1 is shown as a pseudogene. The chain's CDR3 is CTSSQDRGDGTNEKLFF. CDR3 DNA: TGCACCAGCAGCCAAGATCGAGGGGACGGGACTAATGAAAAACTGTTTTTT.